This TCR beta chain is drawn from a study of T cell repertoires in cytomegalovirus infection. Looking at the study overall: CMV epitopes used comprised recently identified HLA-C-restricted ones and well-studied HLA-B-restricted ones.

CDR1 and CDR2 from the germline V gene are SGHDT and YYEEEE. V shed 6 bases and J shed 7 bases, with 8 bases lying between them. This CDR3 has 12 residues. This clonotype was counted between two and nine times. As yet, its antigen is unknown. TCRdb redid the calling of the reads with MiXCR, one entry per CDR3 protein. The repertoire holds 750,000 to 900,000 distinct CDR3 sequences, with almost 30% as singletons. Overall study findings and caveats: Cumulative public TCR beta family frequency identified carriers of CMV plus the relevant HLA.

The chain is built from TRBV5-6 and TRBJ1-6, with no clear D. The sequences come from cultured CD8+ T cells from PBMCs, collected from culture after CMV antigen stimulation. This receptor was identified in a human donor in good health (CMV status not recorded). Some clones in this sample may be carry-over from other donors' samples. The CDR3 spells CASTWNNSPLHF. CDR3 in DNA: TGTGCCAGCACCTGGAACAATTCACCCCTCCACTTT.